Listed below are T cell receptor beta chains from one sample, sequenced in a study of identical twins. TCRdb re-called the 5' RACE reads through MiXCR, storing one row per CDR3 protein. In the table there are over 550,000 distinct CDR3 sequences, around 7.5% of which are singletons. The same data also went into a second study, on yellow fever vaccine responses in identical twins.

The specimen sequenced was PBMCs. These receptors all come from a woman aged 18-35 years in good health. Both conserved end residues are part of each CDR3. Fields, in order: D gene, V gene, clone size, J gene, CDR3 protein, CDR3 DNA. The D gene is left open where the match is weak. Only part of the rows carry a size: once, few, many, or a class if the clone is expanded.

-	TRBV12-3/TRBV12-4	many	TRBJ2-1	CASRPSIPSTYNEQFF	TGTGCCAGCAGGCCATCCATCCCGTCTACCTACAATGAGCAGTTCTTC
-	TRBV20-1	-	TRBJ2-1	CSAGSSYGGTYNEQFF	TGCAGTGCCGGGTCCAGCTATGGGGGGACCTACAATGAGCAGTTCTTC
TRBD2	TRBV7-6	few	TRBJ2-1	CASAFSGGNEQFF	TGTGCCAGCGCTTTTAGCGGGGGCAATGAGCAGTTCTTC
-	TRBV10-3	few	TRBJ2-1	CAISEEVHNEQFF	TGTGCCATCAGTGAGGAAGTCCACAATGAGCAGTTCTTC
-	TRBV2	many	TRBJ2-5	CASRQGGETQYF	TGTGCCAGCAGACAGGGTGGTGAGACCCAGTACTTC
-	TRBV6-1	few	TRBJ1-5	CASSVVGGGNQPQHF	TGTGCCAGCAGTGTAGTCGGGGGCGGCAATCAGCCCCAGCATTTT
-	TRBV7-2	-	TRBJ1-2	CASSLTRTHVGQGLFYGYTF	TGTGCCAGCAGCCTAACGCGAACCCACGTCGGGCAGGGCCTTTTCTATGGCTACACCTTC
-	TRBV20-1	few	TRBJ1-4	CSARDVAGANEKLFF	TGCAGTGCTAGAGATGTGGCAGGGGCGAATGAAAAACTGTTTTTT
TRBD1	TRBV12-3/TRBV12-4	many	TRBJ1-5	CASTWTGGSNQPQHF	TGTGCCAGCACCTGGACAGGGGGAAGCAATCAGCCCCAGCATTTT
TRBD2	TRBV27	-	TRBJ2-1	CASSSRLAGNFNEQFF	TGTGCCAGCAGTTCTCGACTAGCGGGTAATTTCAATGAGCAGTTCTTC
-	TRBV28	-	TRBJ2-1	CASSLSGETGVEQFF	TGTGCCAGCAGTTTATCGGGGGAAACTGGGGTTGAGCAGTTCTTC
-	TRBV21-1	many	TRBJ1-5	CASSNAGREGQPQHF	TGTGCCAGCAGCAACGCCGGCAGGGAAGGTCAGCCCCAGCATTTT
-	TRBV5-5	few	TRBJ1-3	CASSLEVGASGNTIYF	TGTGCCAGCAGCTTGGAAGTCGGCGCCTCTGGAAACACCATATATTTT
TRBD1	TRBV7-6	few	TRBJ2-6	CASSPISGTGPGANVLTF	TGTGCCAGCAGCCCTATATCCGGGACAGGTCCTGGGGCCAACGTCCTGACTTTC
-	TRBV7-2	-	TRBJ2-4	CASSLVYLNIQYF	TGTGCCAGCAGCTTAGTATATCTAAACATTCAGTACTTC
TRBD1	TRBV24-1	few	TRBJ1-1	CATSDSAGGRTEAFF	TGTGCCACCAGTGATTCCGCAGGGGGCCGCACTGAAGCTTTCTTT
-	TRBV28	-	TRBJ2-3	CASSLGGRVADTQYF	TGTGCCAGCAGTTTGGGGGGCAGGGTGGCAGATACGCAGTATTTT
-	TRBV5-1	many	TRBJ1-6	CASSRGEGNSPLHF	TGCGCCAGCAGCAGAGGTGAGGGGAATTCACCCCTCCACTTT
TRBD1	TRBV12-3/TRBV12-4	many	TRBJ2-2	CASKGQGVTGELFF	TGTGCCAGCAAGGGACAGGGAGTCACCGGGGAGCTGTTTTTT
-	TRBV4-1	-	TRBJ1-1	CASSQETTALRAEAFF	TGCGCCAGCAGCCAAGAAACGACAGCCCTAAGGGCTGAAGCTTTCTTT
TRBD1	TRBV10-2	many	TRBJ1-6	CASSESAPGGFGSPLHF	TGCGCCAGCAGTGAGTCGGCCCCAGGGGGCTTCGGTTCACCCCTCCACTTT
-	TRBV25-1	-	TRBJ2-7	CASSEGVRGPDYEQYF	TGTGCCAGCAGTGAAGGAGTCCGGGGGCCCGACTACGAGCAGTACTTC
-	TRBV6-1	few	TRBJ1-1	CASSEGLGGMGAFF	TGTGCCAGCAGTGAAGGATTAGGAGGGATGGGAGCTTTCTTT
-	TRBV5-6	-	TRBJ1-5	CASSSLGRSNQPQHF	TGTGCCAGCAGCTCCCTCGGGCGGTCTAATCAGCCCCAGCATTTT
-	TRBV20-1	many	TRBJ2-7	CSARDRTPYEQYF	TGCAGTGCTAGAGATAGGACCCCTTACGAGCAGTACTTC
-	TRBV10-2	-	TRBJ2-3	CASSEAGFGWDTQYF	TGCGCCAGCAGTGAGGCGGGATTCGGGTGGGATACGCAGTATTTT
-	TRBV5-1	many	TRBJ2-3	CASSLAMAATDTQYF	TGCGCCAGCAGCTTGGCCATGGCGGCCACAGATACGCAGTATTTT
-	TRBV10-3	many	TRBJ2-2	CAISEKPTGLGELFF	TGTGCCATCAGTGAGAAGCCCACAGGGCTCGGGGAGCTGTTTTTT
TRBD1	TRBV14	-	TRBJ2-2	CASSRFGQGAGGELFF	TGTGCCAGCAGCCGGTTCGGACAGGGGGCAGGCGGGGAGCTGTTTTTT
TRBD2	TRBV5-8	-	TRBJ2-2	CASSKAGANTGELFF	TGTGCCAGCAGCAAAGCGGGAGCCAACACCGGGGAGCTGTTTTTT
-	TRBV29-1	many	TRBJ2-1	CSGGKGSSYNEQFF	TGCAGCGGGGGGAAGGGGAGCTCCTACAATGAGCAGTTCTTC
-	TRBV7-2	few	TRBJ2-7	CASSHEVVTYEQYF	TGTGCCAGCAGCCATGAGGTCGTTACCTACGAGCAGTACTTC
TRBD1	TRBV12-3/TRBV12-4	few	TRBJ2-1	CASSLDEGQEQFF	TGTGCCAGCAGTTTAGACGAGGGACAGGAGCAGTTCTTC
-	TRBV9	few	TRBJ1-1	CASSVEVVGTEAFF	TGTGCCAGCAGCGTCGAGGTAGTAGGCACTGAAGCTTTCTTT
TRBD2	TRBV12-3/TRBV12-4	many	TRBJ2-3	CASSLRTSGIDTQYF	TGTGCCAGCAGCCTTAGGACTAGCGGGATTGATACGCAGTATTTT
-	TRBV12-3/TRBV12-4	few	TRBJ1-2	CASRYIGGYTF	TGTGCCAGCAGATATATAGGAGGCTACACCTTC
-	TRBV5-5	-	TRBJ2-2	CASSPELGRNTGELFF	TGTGCCAGCAGCCCTGAGCTGGGCCGCAACACCGGGGAGCTGTTTTTT
TRBD1	TRBV5-6	many	TRBJ2-1	CASRAGTGSYNEQFF	TGTGCCAGCAGGGCCGGGACAGGCTCCTACAATGAGCAGTTCTTC
-	TRBV29-1	-	TRBJ2-7	CSVRPSSYEQYF	TGCAGCGTTCGTCCCTCCTCCTACGAGCAGTACTTC
-	TRBV7-8	-	TRBJ1-2	CASSFTNSVGPLF	TGTGCCAGCAGCTTTACTAACTCGGTGGGCCCTCTCTTC
TRBD2	TRBV5-1	few	TRBJ2-3	CASSWTMTSAPGDTQYF	TGCGCCAGCAGCTGGACGATGACTAGCGCCCCAGGGGATACGCAGTATTTT
-	TRBV5-6	many	TRBJ2-3	CASRTGGSTDTQYF	TGTGCCAGCCGGACAGGAGGGAGCACAGATACGCAGTATTTT
TRBD2	TRBV4-1	few	TRBJ2-7	CASSQSGLAGGTYEQYF	TGCGCCAGCAGCCAATCTGGACTAGCGGGAGGTACCTACGAGCAGTACTTC
TRBD2	TRBV2	many	TRBJ2-2	CASAGGNTGELFF	TGTGCCAGCGCGGGGGGGAATACCGGGGAGCTGTTTTTT
-	TRBV12-5	few	TRBJ1-2	CASGLRGQDNGYTF	TGTGCTAGTGGTTTGAGAGGGCAGGACAATGGCTACACCTTC
TRBD1	TRBV5-1	many	TRBJ2-1	CASSWGQGGEQFF	TGCGCCAGCAGCTGGGGACAGGGTGGGGAGCAGTTCTTC
-	TRBV7-7	-	TRBJ2-5	CASSLPAGEETQYF	TGTGCCAGCAGCCTCCCGGCCGGGGAGGAGACCCAGTACTTC
TRBD1	TRBV7-9	many	TRBJ1-1	CASSPPGQGMNTEAFF	TGTGCCAGCAGCCCCCCCGGACAGGGAATGAACACTGAAGCTTTCTTT
TRBD2	TRBV7-2	few	TRBJ2-1	CASSLASGGQYNEQFF	TGTGCCAGCAGCTTAGCTAGCGGGGGCCAGTACAATGAGCAGTTCTTC